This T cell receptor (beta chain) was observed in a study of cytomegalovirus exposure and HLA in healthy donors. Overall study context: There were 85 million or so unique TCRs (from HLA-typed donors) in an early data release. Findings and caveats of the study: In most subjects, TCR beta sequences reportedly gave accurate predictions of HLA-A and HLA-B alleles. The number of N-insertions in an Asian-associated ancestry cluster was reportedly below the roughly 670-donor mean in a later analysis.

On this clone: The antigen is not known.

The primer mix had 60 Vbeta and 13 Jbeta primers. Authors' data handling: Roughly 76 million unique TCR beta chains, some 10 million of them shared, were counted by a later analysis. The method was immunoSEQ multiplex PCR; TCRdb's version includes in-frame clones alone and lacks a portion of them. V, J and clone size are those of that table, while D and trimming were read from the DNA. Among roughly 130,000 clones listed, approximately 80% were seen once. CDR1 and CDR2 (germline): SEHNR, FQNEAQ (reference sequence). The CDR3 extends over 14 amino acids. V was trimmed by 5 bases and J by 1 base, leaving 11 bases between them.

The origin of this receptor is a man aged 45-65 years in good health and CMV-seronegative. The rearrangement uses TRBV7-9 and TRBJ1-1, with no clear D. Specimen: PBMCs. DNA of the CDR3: TGTGCCAGCAGCCCAGAGATAGCGAACACTGAAGCTTTCTTT. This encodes CASSPEIANTEAFF.